The clone carrying this T cell receptor beta chain was seen only once. Antigen specificity is unknown. Template-switching 5'RACE yielded the TCR cDNA; a universal primer site and UMIs were added in the process. TCRdb called the 5' RACE reads again in MiXCR, with one record for every CDR3 protein. The sample carries 450,000 to 650,000 distinct CDR3 sequences, roughly a fifth recorded once. The data are from a study of T cells after yellow fever vaccination. Germline assignment: CDR1 SGHRS and CDR2 YFSETQ. Trimming stripped 7 bases from V and 3 bases from J, with 10 bases between. This CDR3 is 13 amino acids long. Broader study findings: In post-booster samples, most primary-vaccination clones reappeared (approximately 96% CD4, over 70% CD8). Abundant clonotypes from the bulk population could get into FACS-sorted repertoires as contaminants.

This TCR derives from a man younger than 35 who received the YFV17D yellow fever vaccine. The source was PBMCs, collected approximately 20 days after the first yellow fever vaccination. The V call is TRBV5-1, the J call TRBJ2-2; the D is unclear. CDR3 residues: CASGIQDTGELFF. CDR3 DNA sequence: TGCGCCAGCGGGATTCAGGACACCGGGGAGCTGTTTTTT. The full variable domain, rest sourced from reference TRBV5-1 and TRBJ2-2, is KAGVTQTPRYLIKTRGQQVTLSCSPISGHRSVSWYQQTPGQGLQFLFEYFSETQRNKGNFPGRFSGRQFSNSRSEMNVSTLELGDSALYLCASGIQDTGELFFGEGSRLTVL.